This is a list of T cell receptor beta chains from one sample in a study of T-cell reconstitution after alpha-beta-depleted transplantation in children. Via MiXCR, TCRdb re-called the PCR reads, giving one row per CDR3 protein. This table holds around 440,000 distinct CDR3 sequences, 15% to 20% found once. The specimen was PBMCs, mostly from graft donor cells, collected 360 days after TCRalphabeta/CD19-depleted stem cell transplant. The receptors here all came from a boy younger than two who had a stem cell transplant for Wiskott-Aldrich syndrome, so the T cells may come from the graft donor. CDR3s include the opening cysteine and the closing phenylalanine or tryptophan. A D gene is named only where the DNA matches it firmly. Clone size is shown for a subset of rows, as once, few, many or a class of expanded clone.

J | V | size | D | DNA | CDR3
TRBJ1-1 | TRBV11-1 | . | . | TGTGCCAGCAGCTTAGCTAGTTTTCGAGGGCGGGCGGACCGAGATAACACTGAAGCTTTCTTT | CASSLASFRGRADRDNTEAFF
TRBJ1-4 | TRBV28 | . | . | TGTGCCAGCAGCCTAGTCTTTCGCGTGGCGCTTCCCCCGACAACTAATGAAAAACTGTTTTTT | CASSLVFRVALPPTTNEKLFF
TRBJ2-5 | TRBV24-1 | . | . | TGTGCCACCAAACCCCCGGGGCAAGAGACCCAGTACTTC | CATKPPGQETQYF
TRBJ2-6 | TRBV10-3 | . | . | TGTGCCATCAGTGCGTGGTACGGGGCCAACGTCCTGACTTTC | CAISAWYGANVLTF
TRBJ2-1 | TRBV20-1 | . | . | TGCAGTGCTAGAGCGGCGAGGGGGAGGAATGAGCAGTTCTTC | CSARAARGRNEQFF
TRBJ1-4 | TRBV5-1 | few | TRBD1 | TGCGCCAGCAGCTCGGGACAGATTAATGAAAAACTGTTTTTT | CASSSGQINEKLFF
TRBJ2-7 | TRBV7-2 | few | . | TGTGCCAGCAGCTCCTGGGATAGCGGCGAGCAGTACTTC | CASSSWDSGEQYF
TRBJ1-4 | TRBV7-2 | few | . | TGTGCCAGCAGCCCCCACGGAACAACTAATGAAAAACTGTTTTTT | CASSPHGTTNEKLFF
TRBJ2-7 | TRBV5-6 | . | . | TGTGCCAGCAGCTACGGGACACCTGGCTCCTACGAGCAGTACTTC | CASSYGTPGSYEQYF
TRBJ2-3 | TRBV15 | . | . | TGTGCCACCAGCTTCAGGGCATCCACAGATACGCAGTATTTT | CATSFRASTDTQYF
TRBJ2-3 | TRBV11-2 | . | TRBD2 | TGTGCCAGCAGCCGAGAATCCCTCCCCACTAGCGGGAGCAGCTATACGCAGTATTTT | CASSRESLPTSGSSYTQYF
TRBJ2-3 | TRBV7-9 | . | . | TGTGCCAGCAGCCCGGACGGCAGGAGCACAGATACGCAGTATTTT | CASSPDGRSTDTQYF
TRBJ2-3 | TRBV15 | . | . | TGTGCCACCGCGGGGAGAAGGGCTACGCAGTATTTT | CATAGRRATQYF
TRBJ2-2 | TRBV11-2 | . | TRBD2 | TGTGCCAGCAGCTTCCTAGCGGGAGCGGTTGGGAGCACCGGGGAGCTGTTTTTT | CASSFLAGAVGSTGELFF
TRBJ2-5 | TRBV12-3/TRBV12-4 | . | TRBD2 | TGTGCCAGCAGTCCTTCCTCTTTAGCGGGGGGTGAGACCCAGTACTTC | CASSPSSLAGGETQYF
TRBJ2-2 | TRBV29-1 | few | . | TGCAGCGCCCAAGGACACCAGCCTGGACCTACCGGGGAGCTGTTTTTT | CSAQGHQPGPTGELFF
TRBJ1-2 | TRBV2 | . | . | TGTGCCAGCAGTTTCGGATCTAACTATGGCTACACCTTC | CASSFGSNYGYTF
TRBJ1-5 | TRBV12-3/TRBV12-4 | few | TRBD1 | TGTGCCAGCAGCGGAAACGACAGGGGTAGCAATCAGCCCCAGCATTTT | CASSGNDRGSNQPQHF